This T cell receptor (beta chain) was captured in a study of cytomegalovirus exposure and HLA in healthy donors. Study as a whole: In an earlier analysis, 90 million to 130 million unique TCR beta sequences were found from 150 million to 200 million T cells.

V shed 3 bases and J shed 8 bases, with 14 bases lying between them. This CDR3 has 14 amino acids. The V gene's germline CDR1 is SGHRS and CDR2 YFSETQ. Study results and limitations: Most CMV-associated TCR beta chains were later found to appear HLA-restricted. Most TCR sequences were seen very rarely across donors, but some public TCRs occurred in many.

The PCR was carried out with 60 Vbeta primers and 13 Jbeta primers. The data were produced by immunoSEQ multiplex PCR, yet TCRdb's version contains in-frame clones alone and is incomplete. Among fewer than 150,000 clones listed, approximately 60% were seen once. Concerning this clone: The antigen remains undetermined.

What was sequenced was PBMCs. The TCR sequence derives from a human donor in good health. This rearrangement joins TRBV5-1 to TRBJ1-4; D is possibly TRBD1 (6 bases). The CDR3 spells CASSSDRQSEKLFF. CDR3 bases: TGCGCCAGCAGCTCTGACAGGCAGTCGGAAAAACTGTTTTTT.